These 32 T cell receptor beta chains share one sample of origin, sequenced in a study of T-cell reconstitution after alpha-beta-depleted transplantation in children. The authors prepared the TCRbeta library with unique molecular identifiers. TCRdb passed the PCR reads through MiXCR, listing each CDR3 protein once. The data show some 530,000 distinct CDR3 sequences, 12% seen once. The input for sequencing was PBMCs from the stem cell graft donor, taken from the stem cell graft. The source of these receptors is a human donor who donated a stem cell graft to a child with combined immunodeficiency.

This clonotype was observed a few times. The chain couples TRBV12-3 or TRBV12-4 to TRBJ2-2; no clear D gene. The V and J ends lost 1 base and 3 bases respectively, with 12 bases between them. The CDR3 has 16 residues. The CDR3 loop reads CASSLVVRSDTGELFF. CDR3 nucleotides: TGTGCCAGCAGTTTAGTGGTTAGGAGCGACACCGGGGAGCTGTTTTTT.

This clonotype was found many times. The genes are TRBV20-1 and TRBJ2-1; TRBD2 matches at 11 bases. This CDR3 has 16 amino acids. Per the germline V gene, CDR1 is DFQATT and CDR2 is SNEGSKA (reference sequence). V lost 0 bases and J lost 6; bases outside the gene matches: 7. The DNA for the CDR3 is TGCAGTGCTAGAGACCTACTAGCGGGAGATGGCAATGAGCAGTTCTTC. As protein: CSARDLLAGDGNEQFF.

This chain links TRBV5-1 with TRBJ2-3; 12 nucleotides align to TRBD2. The V gene end was trimmed by 4 bases and the J gene end by 1 base; junction bases not matched to a gene: 7. Germline V CDR1 and CDR2: SGHRS, YFSETQ. The CDR3 length is 17 residues. CDR3 nucleotides: TGCGCCAGCAGCCTCGGGACTAGCGGGCCAGGCACAGATACGCAGTATTTT. It specifies CASSLGTSGPGTDTQYF.

This clonotype was observed a handful of times. This chain connects TRBV12-3 or TRBV12-4 to TRBJ2-2; TRBD2 is a possible D gene (6 bases). This CDR3 comprises 15 residues. The germline V and J ends were trimmed by 5 bases and 5 bases, with 15 bases remaining between them. The CDR3: CASSPMGLTTGELFF. CDR3 coding DNA: TGTGCCAGCAGTCCCATGGGACTTACAACCGGGGAGCTGTTTTTT.

The chain carries TRBV5-1 and TRBJ2-7; D remains ambiguous. The V gene lost 1 base and the J gene lost 2 bases, with 13 bases spanning the gap. The CDR3 extends over 15 amino acids. Germline V lookup: CDR1 SGHRS, CDR2 YFSETQ. The CDR3 region is CASSLSVSRPYEQYF. In nucleotides, the CDR3 is TGCGCCAGCAGCTTGAGTGTTAGCCGGCCCTACGAGCAGTACTTC.

The chain couples TRBV12-3 or TRBV12-4 to TRBJ2-5; 11 positions agree with TRBD1. The length of the CDR3 is 14 residues. After removal of 6 bases from V and 7 bases from J, the junction contained 7 bases not matched to a gene. CDR3 bases: TGTGCCAGCAGCCCGGGACAGGGGGACGGGACCCAGTACTTC. Its protein product is CASSPGQGDGTQYF.

The rearrangement uses TRBV28 and TRBJ2-5; D possibly uses TRBD1 or TRBD2 (5 bases each). The germline V gene encodes CDR1 MDHEN and CDR2 SYDVKM. The CDR3 loop spans 14 amino acids. The V gene lost 2 bases and the J gene lost 5 bases, with 12 bases spanning the gap. The CDR3 nucleotides read TGTGCCAGCAGTTTACCCGGTAGGGACGAGACCCAGTACTTC. Translating it yields CASSLPGRDETQYF. The full variable domain, with the rest looked up from reference TRBV28 and TRBJ2-5, is DVKVTQSSRYLVKRTGEKVFLECVQDMDHENMFWYRQDPGLGLRLIYFSYDVKMKEKGDIPEGYSVSREKKERFSLILESASTNQTSMYLCASSLPGRDETQYFGPGTRLLVL.

This clonotype came up many times. The genes are TRBV12-3 or TRBV12-4 and TRBJ2-3; no clear D. The CDR3 has 12 amino acids. V shed 5 bases and J shed 3 bases, with 6 bases lying between them. Here the CDR3 DNA reads TGTGCCAGCAGTAAGGGTACAGATACGCAGTATTTT. This encodes CASSKGTDTQYF.

This clonotype was seen a handful of times. The genes are TRBV15 and TRBJ1-1, with TRBD1 as a possible D gene (6 bases). V was pared by 0 bases and J by 7 bases, with 9 bases between. Germline assignment: CDR1 LNHNV and CDR2 YYDKDF (reference sequence). The CDR3 runs 13 residues. The CDR3 DNA follows: TGTGCCACCAGCAGAGAGGGGGCCAATGAAGCTTTCTTT. Amino acids: CATSREGANEAFF.

Only a few counts were recorded for this clonotype. V gene TRBV10-3 combines with J gene TRBJ2-7; no clear D. Trimming took 11 bases from V and 2 from J, leaving 19 bases between them. CDR1 and CDR2 (germline): ENHRY, SYGVKD. The CDR3 totals 14 residues. DNA for the CDR3: TGTGCCGTAGAAGGAGAACTGGGTCCCTACGAGCAGTACTTC. It is translated as CAVEGELGPYEQYF.

This clonotype was seen a few times. The J gene is TRBJ2-1, the V gene TRBV19; tentatively, D is TRBD2 (6 bases). The germline CDR1 and CDR2 sequences are LNHDA and SQIVND (reference sequence). The CDR3 spans 15 residues. Deletions cut 3 bases from V and 2 bases from J, with 11 bases between. The CDR3 DNA is TGTGCCAGTAGTATCGGAGGGGTGGCCTACAATGAGCAGTTCTTC. Protein product: CASSIGGVAYNEQFF.

This clonotype has only a few counts. This chain uses TRBV7-2 with TRBJ1-3; perhaps TRBD1 as D (5 bases). Trimming removed 7 bases at V and 2 bases at J, with 18 bases between. Germline CDR1 is SGHTA and CDR2 is FQGNSA. There are 16 residues in the CDR3. CDR3 in amino acids: CASTLYAGTAGNTIYF. The CDR3 DNA is TGTGCCAGCACCCTTTACGCAGGGACGGCTGGAAACACCATATATTTT.

In its sample, this clonotype was seen a few times. J is TRBJ2-3 and V is TRBV20-1, with D possibly TRBD2 on 5 matching bases. Deletions cut 5 bases from V and 0 bases from J, with 21 bases between. The CDR3 covers 17 residues. The germline CDR1 and CDR2 sequences are DFQATT and SNEGSKA (reference sequence). In DNA, the CDR3 is TGCAGTGCTGATGGGATTCTCAGCGGATCTAGCACAGATACGCAGTATTTT. Translation: CSADGILSGSSTDTQYF.

The rearrangement links TRBV4-3 to TRBJ2-1, with 9 bases fitting TRBD2. This CDR3 is built from 20 residues. V lost 0 bases, J lost 5 bases, and 17 bases stayed unmatched. In germline, CDR1 is LGHNA, CDR2 YSLEER. CDR3 amino acids: CASSQDIRAGGPPAHNEQFF. CDR3 bases: TGCGCCAGCAGCCAAGATATTCGAGCGGGAGGCCCCCCCGCCCACAATGAGCAGTTCTTC.

This clonotype was seen at least ten times. V is TRBV6-6 and J is TRBJ2-7, with D possibly matching TRBD2 (5 bases). Deletions cut 2 bases from V and 11 bases from J, with 10 bases between. The CDR3 consists of 11 residues. Looked up from germline, CDR1 is MNHNY and CDR2 is SVGAGI (reference sequence). The CDR3: CASSYIGSEYF. For the CDR3, the DNA is TGTGCCAGCAGTTACATAGGGAGTGAGTACTTC.

This clonotype was seen only a few times. The chain has TRBV29-1 and TRBJ2-5; D might be TRBD1 or TRBD2, each matching 5 bases. Germline V gene sequence: CDR1 SQVTM, CDR2 ANQGSEA. The CDR3 runs to 13 residues. V shed 7 bases and J shed 1 base, with 13 bases lying between them. CDR3 loop: CSAEGDLQETQYF. CDR3 DNA: TGCAGCGCCGAAGGGGACCTCCAAGAGACCCAGTACTTC.

This clonotype is a singleton in its sample. At one boundary the junction diverges from the germline segment, which might be a read error. This rearrangement joins TRBV7-8 to TRBJ2-3; possible D gene TRBD2, 6 bases. The CDR3 is made up of 19 amino acids. Germline V gives CDR1 SGHVS, CDR2 FQNEAQ. CDR3 region: CTSSYHQNQAGNIADTQYF. The CDR3 DNA reads TGTACCAGCAGCTACCACCAAAACCAGGCGGGAAACATAGCAGATACGCAGTATTTT.

A remark on this clonotype: A much more abundant neighbour one base away suggests this may be a read error. In DNA form, the CDR3 reads TGTGCCAGCAGTTACGGACAGCTCTACGAGCAGTACTTC. Its protein is CASSYGQLYEQYF. The chain carries TRBV6-5 and TRBJ2-7; D is perhaps TRBD1 (6 bases). The ends were cut back, 2 bases at V and 3 bases at J, with 8 bases in the middle. The CDR3 runs to 13 residues. In germline, CDR1 is MNHEY, CDR2 SVGAGI.

This clonotype turned up a few times. The CDR3 sequence: CASRVPNTEAFF. CDR3 bases: TGCGCCAGCAGAGTACCGAACACTGAAGCTTTCTTT. J is TRBJ1-1 and V is TRBV5-1, with D unclear. Germline V gene lookup returns CDR1 SGHRS and CDR2 YFSETQ. This CDR3 is 12 amino acids long. V lost 5 bases and J lost 1, with 6 bases in between. Supplemented by reference TRBV5-1 and TRBJ1-1, the full variable domain reads KAGVTQTPRYLIKTRGQQVTLSCSPISGHRSVSWYQQTPGQGLQFLFEYFSETQRNKGNFPGRFSGRQFSNSRSEMNVSTLELGDSALYLCASRVPNTEAFFGQGTRLTVV.

The chain has TRBV25-1 and TRBJ2-7; D not certain. Trimming stripped 3 bases from V and 6 bases from J, with 12 bases between. The CDR3 covers 13 residues. Germline V lookup: CDR1 MGHDK, CDR2 SYGVNS. The CDR3 spells CASSESPWSEQYF. CDR3 nucleotides: TGTGCCAGCAGTGAGTCTCCATGGAGCGAGCAGTACTTC.

There are a few counts of this clonotype. The chain combines TRBV29-1 with TRBJ1-1; perhaps TRBD1 as D (5 bases). Trimming removed 5 bases at V and 1 base at J, with 8 bases between. From germline, CDR1 is SQVTM and CDR2 ANQGSEA. The CDR3 runs 12 residues. CDR3 region: CSVTQGNTEAFF. CDR3 bases: TGCAGCGTTACGCAGGGGAACACTGAAGCTTTCTTT.

This clonotype was seen repeatedly, ten times or more. The chain is built from TRBV21-1 and TRBJ2-5; the DNA was not compared with TRBD1, the D call given in the table. TRBV21-1 is a pseudogene. The CDR3 totals 18 residues. CDR3 nucleotides: TGTGCCAGCAGCAAAGCCCTGACGGGGGACGTCCGTCAAGAGACCCAGTACTTC. Its protein is CASSKALTGDVRQETQYF.

The chain links TRBV2 to TRBJ2-1; 10 nucleotides line up with TRBD2. Trimming cost V 9 bases and J 6 bases; bases outside gene matches: 23. Germline V CDR1 and CDR2: SNHLY, FYNNEI. The CDR3 loop spans 19 amino acids. In nucleotides, the CDR3 is TGTGCCAGGGACGGGACAGATCTGACTAGCGGGTGGAAAGGCAATGAGCAGTTCTTC. Amino acid sequence: CARDGTDLTSGWKGNEQFF.

This clonotype has ten or more counts. The chain joins TRBV20-1 to TRBJ2-2, with D possibly matching TRBD2 (6 bases). CDR1 DFQATT and CDR2 SNEGSKA come from the germline V gene (reference sequence). The CDR3 totals 14 residues. Trimming removed 3 bases at V and 1 base at J, with 9 bases between. The CDR3 loop is CSASGGLNTGELFF. CDR3 DNA sequence: TGCAGTGCTAGTGGGGGACTGAACACCGGGGAGCTGTTTTTT.

J is TRBJ1-1 and V is TRBV4-3, with 12 nucleotides matching TRBD1. V lost 0 bases, J lost 4 bases, and 3 bases stayed unmatched. The CDR3 has 16 residues. Germline V gives CDR1 LGHNA, CDR2 YSLEER. The CDR3 DNA reads TGCGCCAGCAGCCAAGATACGGGACAGGGGGCCACTGAAGCTTTCTTT. Its protein is CASSQDTGQGATEAFF.

This clonotype was seen ten or more times. The J gene is TRBJ1-4, the V gene TRBV18, with D maybe TRBD1 (5 bases). The CDR3 has 14 residues. Germline lookup yields CDR1 KGHSH and CDR2 LQKENI. Trimming removed 5 bases from V and 5 bases from J, with 12 bases in between. CDR3 in amino acids: CASSSRDGNEKLFF. The CDR3 coding sequence is TGTGCCAGCTCAAGTCGGGACGGGAATGAAAAACTGTTTTTT.

This clonotype appeared a few times. The CDR3 DNA follows: TGTGCCAGCAGCGTAAATGTGGGTTCAAGCACAGATACGCAGTATTTT. Protein sequence: CASSVNVGSSTDTQYF. The chain recombines TRBV9 with TRBJ2-3; D gene unclear. Germline CDR1 and CDR2: SGDLS and YYNGEE. The CDR3 spans 16 residues. V lost 1 base, J lost 0 bases, and 12 bases lay in between.

The chain uses TRBV7-2 and TRBJ2-3; tentatively, D is TRBD1 or TRBD2 (5 bases each). CDR3 length: 16 amino acids. CDR1 is SGHTA and CDR2 is FQGNSA in the germline V gene. V dropped 5 bases and J dropped 0 bases, with 15 bases sitting between them. The CDR3 region has the DNA TGTGCCAGCAGCCCCCGGGGCAGCGTAAGCACAGATACGCAGTATTTT. Protein product: CASSPRGSVSTDTQYF. Variable domain in full (rest from reference TRBV7-2 and TRBJ2-3): GAGVSQSPSNKVTEKGKDVELRCDPISGHTALYWYRQSLGQGLEFLIYFQGNSAPDKSGLPSDRFSAERTGGSVSTLTIQRTQQEDSAVYLCASSPRGSVSTDTQYFGPGTRLTVL.

The sample holds a few counts of this clonotype. The V gene is TRBV28, the J gene TRBJ2-7, with D possibly matching TRBD2 (6 bases). V dropped 6 bases and J dropped 3 bases, with 21 bases sitting between them. CDR1 and CDR2 (germline): MDHEN, SYDVKM. The CDR3 sequence is 16 residues long. CDR3 residues: CASSSLGGTYYYEQYF. The CDR3 DNA reads as TGTGCCAGCAGCTCTTTGGGCGGGACTTATTACTACGAGCAGTACTTC.

This clonotype was recorded many times. V and J are TRBV12-3 or TRBV12-4 and TRBJ2-7; D remains unclear. The CDR3 contains 16 residues. V was cut by 1 base and J by 0 bases, with 13 bases left in between. DNA for the CDR3: TGTGCCAGCAGTTTAGTTTATCCCCAAAACTCCTACGAGCAGTACTTC. As protein: CASSLVYPQNSYEQYF.

The chain couples TRBV7-9 to TRBJ1-2; TRBD1 is a possible D gene (6 bases). Germline V gives CDR1 SEHNR, CDR2 FQNEAQ (reference sequence). Trimming took off 8 bases at V and 14 bases at J, with 21 bases between the two ends. This CDR3 comprises 12 residues. For the CDR3, the DNA is TGTGCCAGCCGGATAAGGGGGACAACCCTAACCTTC. It codes for CASRIRGTTLTF.

This clonotype has ten or more counts. V is TRBV5-1 and J is TRBJ1-3; tentative D call: TRBD1 (5 bases). The CDR3 sequence is 16 residues long. The V end lost 0 bases, the J end lost 0 bases, and 10 bases lay between the germline ends. CDR1 is SGHRS and CDR2 is YFSETQ in the germline V gene. CDR3: CASSLGDYYSGNTIYF. DNA for the CDR3: TGCGCCAGCAGCTTGGGGGACTACTACTCTGGAAACACCATATATTTT.